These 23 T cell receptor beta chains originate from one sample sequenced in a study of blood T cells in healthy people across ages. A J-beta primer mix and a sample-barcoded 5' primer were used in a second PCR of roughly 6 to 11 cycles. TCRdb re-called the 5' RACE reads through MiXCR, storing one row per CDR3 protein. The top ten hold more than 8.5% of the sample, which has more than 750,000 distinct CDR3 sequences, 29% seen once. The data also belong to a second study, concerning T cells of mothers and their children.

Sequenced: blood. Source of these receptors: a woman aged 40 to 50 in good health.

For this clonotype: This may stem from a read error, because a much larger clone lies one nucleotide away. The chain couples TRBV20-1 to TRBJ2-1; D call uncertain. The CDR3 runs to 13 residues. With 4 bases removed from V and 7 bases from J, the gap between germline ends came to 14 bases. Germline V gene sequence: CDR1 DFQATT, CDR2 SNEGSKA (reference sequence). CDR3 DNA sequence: TGCAGTGCTACACGGACCCATCGGAATGAGCAGTTCTTC. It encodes CSATRTHRNEQFF.

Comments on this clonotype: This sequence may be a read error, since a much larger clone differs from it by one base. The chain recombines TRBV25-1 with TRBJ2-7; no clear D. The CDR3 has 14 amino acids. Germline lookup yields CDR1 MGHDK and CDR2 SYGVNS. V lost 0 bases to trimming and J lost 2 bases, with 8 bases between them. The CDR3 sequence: CASSEYGTPYEQYF. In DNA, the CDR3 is TGTGCCAGCAGTGAATACGGCACACCCTACGAGCAGTACTTC.

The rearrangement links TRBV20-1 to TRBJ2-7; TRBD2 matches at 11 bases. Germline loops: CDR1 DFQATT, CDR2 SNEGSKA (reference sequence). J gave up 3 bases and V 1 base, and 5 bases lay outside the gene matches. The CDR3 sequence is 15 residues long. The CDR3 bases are TGCAGTGCTAGAGGGGGGACTAGCGGACTCTACGAGCAGTACTTC. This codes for CSARGGTSGLYEQYF.

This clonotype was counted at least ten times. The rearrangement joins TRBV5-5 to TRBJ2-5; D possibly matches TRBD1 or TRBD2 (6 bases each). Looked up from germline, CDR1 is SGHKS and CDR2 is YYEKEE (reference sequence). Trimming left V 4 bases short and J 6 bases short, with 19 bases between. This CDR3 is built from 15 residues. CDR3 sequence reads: CASSREGGPGKTQYF. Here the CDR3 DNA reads TGTGCCAGCAGCCGGGAAGGGGGGCCAGGGAAGACCCAGTACTTC.

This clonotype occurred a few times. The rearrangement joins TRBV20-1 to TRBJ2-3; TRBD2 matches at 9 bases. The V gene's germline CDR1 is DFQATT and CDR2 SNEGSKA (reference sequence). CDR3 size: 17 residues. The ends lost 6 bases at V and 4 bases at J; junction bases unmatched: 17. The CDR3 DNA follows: TGCAGTGCCCACCCCCCGGCGGGGGGGCTTCTCGCAGATACGCAGTATTTT. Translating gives CSAHPPAGGLLADTQYF.

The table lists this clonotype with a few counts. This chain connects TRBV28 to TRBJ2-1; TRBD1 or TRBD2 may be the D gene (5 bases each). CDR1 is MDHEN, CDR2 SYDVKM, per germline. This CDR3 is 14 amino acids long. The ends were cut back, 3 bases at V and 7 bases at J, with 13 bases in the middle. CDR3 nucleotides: TGTGCCAGCAGTTTTAGGGGAGTGGGGAATGAGCAGTTCTTC. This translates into CASSFRGVGNEQFF.

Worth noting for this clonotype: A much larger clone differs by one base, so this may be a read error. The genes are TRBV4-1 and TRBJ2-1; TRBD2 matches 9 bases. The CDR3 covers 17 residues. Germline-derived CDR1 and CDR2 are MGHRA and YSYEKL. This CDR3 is CASGQEPSGDTYNEQFF. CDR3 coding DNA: TGCGCCAGCGGCCAAGAGCCTAGCGGGGATACCTACAATGAGCAGTTCTTC.

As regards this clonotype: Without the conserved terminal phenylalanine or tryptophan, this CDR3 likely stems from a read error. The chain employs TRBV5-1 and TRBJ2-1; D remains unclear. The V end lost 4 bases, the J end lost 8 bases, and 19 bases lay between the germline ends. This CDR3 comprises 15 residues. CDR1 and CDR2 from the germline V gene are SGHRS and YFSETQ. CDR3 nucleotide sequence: TGCGCCAGCAGCCCGCAGGCAAGTGGATACGATGAGCAGTTCTTA. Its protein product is CASSPQASGYDEQFL.

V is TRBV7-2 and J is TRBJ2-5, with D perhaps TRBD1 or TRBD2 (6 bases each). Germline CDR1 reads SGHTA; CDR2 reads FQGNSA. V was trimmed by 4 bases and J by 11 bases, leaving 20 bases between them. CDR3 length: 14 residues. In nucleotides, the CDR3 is TGTGCCAGCAGCTCGCCCGGGGGCTACAATGAGCAGTACTTC. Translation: CASSSPGGYNEQYF.

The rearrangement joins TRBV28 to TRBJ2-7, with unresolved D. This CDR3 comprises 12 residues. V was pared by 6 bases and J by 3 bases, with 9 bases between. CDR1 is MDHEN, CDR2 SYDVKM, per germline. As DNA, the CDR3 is TGTGCCAGCAGCGAGACGATCTACGAGCAGTACTTC. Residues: CASSETIYEQYF.

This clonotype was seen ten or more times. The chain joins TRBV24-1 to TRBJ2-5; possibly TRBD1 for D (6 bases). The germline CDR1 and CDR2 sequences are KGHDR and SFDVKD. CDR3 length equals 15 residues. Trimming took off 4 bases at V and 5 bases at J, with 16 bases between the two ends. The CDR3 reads CATSEQQGGWETQYF. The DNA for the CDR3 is TGTGCCACCAGTGAACAACAGGGCGGGTGGGAGACCCAGTACTTC.

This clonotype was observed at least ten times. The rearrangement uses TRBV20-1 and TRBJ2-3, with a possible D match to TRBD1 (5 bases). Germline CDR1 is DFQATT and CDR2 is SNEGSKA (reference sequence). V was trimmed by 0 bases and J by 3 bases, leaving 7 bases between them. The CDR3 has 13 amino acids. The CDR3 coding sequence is TGCAGTGCTAGAGACACAGGTACAGATACGCAGTATTTT. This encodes CSARDTGTDTQYF.

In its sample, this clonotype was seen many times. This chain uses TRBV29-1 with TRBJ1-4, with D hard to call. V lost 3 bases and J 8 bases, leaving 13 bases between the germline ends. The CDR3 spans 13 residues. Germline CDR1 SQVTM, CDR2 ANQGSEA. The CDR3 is CSVDLDGREKLFF. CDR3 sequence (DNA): TGCAGCGTTGACTTGGACGGACGGGAAAAACTGTTTTTT. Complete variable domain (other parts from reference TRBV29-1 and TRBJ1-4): SAVISQKPSRDICQRGTSLTIQCQVDSQVTMMFWYRQQPGQSLTLIATANQGSEATYESGFVIDKFPISRPNLTFSTLTVSNMSPEDSSIYLCSVDLDGREKLFFGSGTQLSVL.

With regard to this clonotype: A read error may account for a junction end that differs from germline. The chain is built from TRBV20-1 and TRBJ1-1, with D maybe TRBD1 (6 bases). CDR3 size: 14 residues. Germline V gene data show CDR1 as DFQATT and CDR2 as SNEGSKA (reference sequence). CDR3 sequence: CSARVQGRNTEAFF. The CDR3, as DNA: TGCAGTGCTAGAGTCCAGGGGCGGAACACTGAGGCTTTCTTT.

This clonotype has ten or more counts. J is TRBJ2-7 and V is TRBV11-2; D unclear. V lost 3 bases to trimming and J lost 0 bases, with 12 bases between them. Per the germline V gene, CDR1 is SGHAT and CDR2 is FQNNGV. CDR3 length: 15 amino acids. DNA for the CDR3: TGTGCCAGCAGCTTTCGGCACCAGAGCTCCTACGAGCAGTACTTC. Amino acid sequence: CASSFRHQSSYEQYF.

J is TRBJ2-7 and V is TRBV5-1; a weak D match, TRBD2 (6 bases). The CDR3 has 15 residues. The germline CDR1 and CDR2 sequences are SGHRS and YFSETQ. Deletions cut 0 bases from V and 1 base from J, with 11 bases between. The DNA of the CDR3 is TGCGCCAGCAGCTTGGCCGCGGGGCAGTCCTACGAGCAGTACTTC. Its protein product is CASSLAAGQSYEQYF.

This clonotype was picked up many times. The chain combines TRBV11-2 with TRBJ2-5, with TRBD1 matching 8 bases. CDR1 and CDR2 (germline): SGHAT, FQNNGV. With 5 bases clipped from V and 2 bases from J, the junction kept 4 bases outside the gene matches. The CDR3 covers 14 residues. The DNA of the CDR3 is TGTGCCAGCAGCAAAAACAGGGGGCAAGAGACCCAGTACTTC. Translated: CASSKNRGQETQYF.

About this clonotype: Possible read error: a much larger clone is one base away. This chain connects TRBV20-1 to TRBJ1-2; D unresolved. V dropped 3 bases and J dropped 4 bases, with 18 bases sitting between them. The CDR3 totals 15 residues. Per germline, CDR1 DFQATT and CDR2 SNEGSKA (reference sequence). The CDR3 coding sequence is TGCAGTGCTAGGATCCCGGGTAATGAGAGCTATGGCTACACCTTC. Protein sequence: CSARIPGNESYGYTF.

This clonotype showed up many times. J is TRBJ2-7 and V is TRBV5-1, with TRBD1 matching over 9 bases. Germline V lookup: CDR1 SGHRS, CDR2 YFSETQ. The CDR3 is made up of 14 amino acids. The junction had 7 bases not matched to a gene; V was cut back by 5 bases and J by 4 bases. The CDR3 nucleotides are TGCGCCAGCAGACGCGGGACAGGGTCTTACGAGCAGTACTTC. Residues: CASRRGTGSYEQYF.

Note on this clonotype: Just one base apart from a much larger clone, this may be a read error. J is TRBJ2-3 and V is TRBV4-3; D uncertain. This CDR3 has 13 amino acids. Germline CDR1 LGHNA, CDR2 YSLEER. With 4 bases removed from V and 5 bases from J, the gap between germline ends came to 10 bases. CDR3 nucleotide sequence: TGCGCCAGCAGCCCAGGAATGTTAGATACGCAGTATTTT. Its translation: CASSPGMLDTQYF.

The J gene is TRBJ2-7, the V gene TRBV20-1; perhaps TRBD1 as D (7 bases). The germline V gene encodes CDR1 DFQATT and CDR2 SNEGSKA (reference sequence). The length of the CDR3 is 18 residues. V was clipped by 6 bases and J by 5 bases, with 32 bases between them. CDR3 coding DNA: TGCAGTGCCCTCAAAACCTCAGGGGGATTTTCCACTAGCCACGAGCAGTACTTC. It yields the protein CSALKTSGGFSTSHEQYF.

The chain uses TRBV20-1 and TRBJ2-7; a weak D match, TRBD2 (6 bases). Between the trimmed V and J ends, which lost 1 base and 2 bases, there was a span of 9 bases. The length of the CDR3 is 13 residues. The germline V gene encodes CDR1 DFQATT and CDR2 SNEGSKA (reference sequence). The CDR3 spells CSARGWTTYEQYF. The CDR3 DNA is TGCAGTGCTAGAGGTTGGACTACCTACGAGCAGTACTTC.

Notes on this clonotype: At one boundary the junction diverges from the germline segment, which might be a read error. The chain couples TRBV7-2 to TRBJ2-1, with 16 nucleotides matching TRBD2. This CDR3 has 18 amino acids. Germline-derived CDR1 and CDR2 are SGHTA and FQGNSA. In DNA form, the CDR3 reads TGTGCCAGCAACTTATCGGGACTAGCGGGGGGGCTGTACAATGAGCAGTTCTTC. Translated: CASNLSGLAGGLYNEQFF.